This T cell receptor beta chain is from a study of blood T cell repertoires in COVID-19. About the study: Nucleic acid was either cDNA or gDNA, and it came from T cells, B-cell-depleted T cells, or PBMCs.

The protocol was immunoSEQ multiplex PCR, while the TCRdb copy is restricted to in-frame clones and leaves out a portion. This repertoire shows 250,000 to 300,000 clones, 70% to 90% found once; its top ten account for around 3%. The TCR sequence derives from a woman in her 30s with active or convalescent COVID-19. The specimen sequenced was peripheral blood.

Here the CDR3 DNA reads TGTGCCAGCGACCGGGACAGGGGCCTCCGGGGCACTGAAGCTTTCTTT. This gives the protein CASDRDRGLRGTEAFF. The V call is TRBV2, the J call TRBJ1-1; TRBD1 agrees at 10 bases. The CDR3 is 16 amino acids. Losses at the gene ends were 8 bases for V and 4 bases for J; bases not matched to a gene: 13. In germline, CDR1 is SNHLY, CDR2 FYNNEI. The complete variable domain, with remaining parts taken from reference TRBV2 and TRBJ1-1, reads EPEVTQTPSHQVTQMGQEVILRCVPISNHLYFYWYRQILGQKVEFLVSFYNNEISEKSEIFDDQFSVERPDGSNFTLKIRSTKLEDSAMYFCASDRDRGLRGTEAFFGQGTRLTVV.